These 31 T cell receptor beta chains were sequenced from one sample in a study of graft-versus-host responses after intestinal transplantation. Plated together were roughly 200,000 CFSE-labeled responder cells and roughly 200,000 irradiated, violet-dye-labeled stimulator cells. Repertoires were generated with immunoSEQ multiplex PCR, while TCRdb's copy carries only in-frame clones and drops some. The data contain roughly 16,000 clones, 38% of them singletons. Material: alloreactive CD8+ T cells from a mixed lymphocyte reaction culture, obtained before intestinal transplant. Noted subset: CFSE-low proliferating T cells sorted from roughly six-day pre-transplant mixed lymphocyte reaction (GvH or HvG direction). The source is a human patient who received an intestinal transplant.

The J gene is TRBJ1-6, the V gene TRBV9; D gene ambiguous. Germline CDR1 reads SGDLS; CDR2 reads YYNGEE. The CDR3 totals 17 residues. The V and J ends lost 0 bases and 0 bases respectively, with 10 bases between them. The CDR3 nucleotides are TGTGCCAGCAGCGTAGATCGTTTTCCCTCCTATAATTCACCCCTCCACTTT. Translated: CASSVDRFPSYNSPLHF.

In its sample, this clone was seen a few times. This chain uses TRBV27 with TRBJ2-7; D assignment may be TRBD1 or TRBD2 (5 bases each). The germline gives CDR1 MNHEY, CDR2 SMNVEV (reference sequence). Trimming shortened V by 7 bases and J by 4 bases, and 17 bases separated the two germline ends. This CDR3 region has 14 residues. The CDR3 nucleotides read TGTGCCAGCAAAAGTATCGGGACCATATACGAGCAGTACTTC. This gives the protein CASKSIGTIYEQYF.

This chain uses TRBV9 with TRBJ2-2; TRBD1 agrees at 7 bases. The CDR3 covers 14 residues. The germline gives CDR1 SGDLS, CDR2 YYNGEE. The ends lost 2 bases at V and 7 bases at J; junction bases unmatched: 5. The DNA of the CDR3 is TGTGCCAGCAGCGTGGCCGGGACAGACGGGGAGCTGTTTTTT. It encodes CASSVAGTDGELFF.

Worth noting for this clone: The sample contains more than one DNA sequence encoding this CDR3. This sequence joins TRBV25-1 and TRBJ1-1, with no clear D. V lost 6 bases and J lost 2, with 16 bases in between. CDR1 and CDR2 (germline): MGHDK, SYGVNS. This CDR3 has 15 amino acids. The CDR3 loop is CASSPNRPLNTEAFF. The CDR3 region has the DNA TGTGCCAGCAGCCCGAACCGACCGTTAAACACTGAAGCTTTCTTT.

The genes are TRBV4-3 and TRBJ1-2, with D unclear. V was pared by 1 base and J by 3 bases, with 9 bases between. Germline CDR1 LGHNA, CDR2 YSLEER. This CDR3 comprises 14 residues. The chain's CDR3 is CASSQAVGYYGYTF. The CDR3 nucleotides are TGCGCCAGCAGCCAAGCGGTCGGGTACTATGGCTACACCTTC.

The chain is built from TRBV11-2 and TRBJ2-7, with TRBD2 as a possible D gene (5 bases). There are 15 residues in the CDR3. Trimming removed 2 bases from V and 0 bases from J, with 11 bases in between. The germline V gene encodes CDR1 SGHAT and CDR2 FQNNGV. This CDR3 reads CASSLLGRSSYEQYF. The DNA of the CDR3 is TGTGCCAGCAGCTTACTGGGGAGAAGCTCCTACGAGCAGTACTTC.

V is TRBV11-3 and J is TRBJ2-5, with 7 positions matching TRBD1. Germline CDR1 reads SGHNT; CDR2 reads YENEEA. V lost 5 bases to trimming and J lost 4 bases; unmatched junction nucleotides: 16. CDR3 size: 17 residues. In DNA form, the CDR3 reads TGTGCCAGCAGCCAAACGACAGGGTTTGGTACACGAGAGACCCAGTACTTC. Translating gives CASSQTTGFGTRETQYF.

V is TRBV18 and J is TRBJ1-1, with TRBD1 matching 7 bases. From germline, CDR1 is KGHSH and CDR2 LQKENI. J gave up 5 bases and V 3 bases, and 6 bases lay outside the gene matches. The CDR3 contains 14 residues. CDR3 region: CASSPQAGGTEAFF. In DNA, the CDR3 is TGTGCCAGCTCACCCCAGGCAGGGGGGACTGAAGCTTTCTTT.

This clone showed up just a few times. The chain uses TRBV11-3 and TRBJ1-4; D not certain. V was cut by 6 bases and J by 4 bases, with 9 bases left in between. The germline V gene encodes CDR1 SGHNT and CDR2 YENEEA. The CDR3 sequence is 13 residues long. Written as DNA, the CDR3 is TGTGCCAGCAGAGCCGCGGGTAATGAAAAACTGTTTTTT. Translated: CASRAAGNEKLFF.

The V gene is TRBV7-2, the J gene TRBJ2-7; D remains ambiguous. CDR1 is SGHTA, CDR2 FQGNSA, per germline. This CDR3 is 12 amino acids long. Trimming removed 2 bases from V and 9 bases from J, with 11 bases in between. The CDR3 nucleotides read TGTGCCAGCAGCTTAAGGCAGCGACCGCAGTACTTC. The encoded protein is CASSLRQRPQYF.

The rearrangement joins TRBV13 to TRBJ1-1; the D is unclear. V shed 2 bases and J shed 3 bases, with 16 bases lying between them. This CDR3 is built from 16 residues. Germline V CDR1 and CDR2: PRHDT, FYEKMQ (reference sequence). This CDR3 reads CASSLPSDVLDTEAFF. In DNA, the CDR3 is TGTGCCAGCAGCTTACCTAGCGATGTTTTGGACACTGAAGCTTTCTTT.

The rearrangement links TRBV6-1 to TRBJ1-6; D is unresolved. Trimming took off 2 bases at V and 6 bases at J, with 23 bases between the two ends. The germline V gene has CDR1 MNHNS and CDR2 SASEGT. CDR3 size: 19 residues. The CDR3 protein is CASSEYLIRWVILNSPLHF. The CDR3, as DNA: TGTGCCAGCAGTGAATACCTGATTCGGTGGGTTATACTTAATTCACCCCTCCACTTT.

The chain carries TRBV5-1 and TRBJ1-2; no clear D gene. In germline, CDR1 is SGHRS, CDR2 YFSETQ. CDR3 size: 13 residues. V lost 0 bases, J lost 5 bases, and 8 bases lay in between. CDR3 sequence: CASSLVSLYGYTF. Here the CDR3 DNA reads TGCGCCAGCAGCTTGGTGTCACTTTATGGCTACACCTTC.

The V call is TRBV27, the J call TRBJ1-5, with unresolved D. Trimming removed 6 bases at V and 0 bases at J, with 6 bases between. The V gene's germline CDR1 is MNHEY and CDR2 SMNVEV (reference sequence). This CDR3 spans 13 amino acids. This CDR3 reads CASRLGSNQPQHF. CDR3 DNA: TGTGCCAGCAGACTCGGTAGCAATCAGCCCCAGCATTTT.

This clone was found a few times. The chain recombines TRBV27 with TRBJ2-7; 11 bases are shared with TRBD2. CDR1 is MNHEY and CDR2 is SMNVEV in the germline V gene (reference sequence). Trimming cost V 3 bases and J 6 bases; bases outside gene matches: 4. The CDR3 is 14 residues long. The CDR3 nucleotides read TGTGCCAGCAGTTTTTCTAGCGGGAGGCGCGAGCAGTACTTC. Translation gives CASSFSSGRREQYF.

The V call is TRBV29-1, the J call TRBJ2-2; D possibly corresponds to TRBD2 (5 bases). V lost 3 bases and J lost 4, with 9 bases in between. Per the germline V gene, CDR1 is SQVTM and CDR2 is ANQGSEA. The CDR3 has 13 residues. The CDR3 nucleotides read TGCAGCGTTGATTCGGGGATCACCGGGGAGCTGTTTTTT. It codes for CSVDSGITGELFF.

The chain couples TRBV11-2 to TRBJ2-1, with unresolved D. Germline assignment: CDR1 SGHAT and CDR2 FQNNGV. V lost 0 bases to trimming and J lost 7 bases, with 7 bases between them. This CDR3 has 13 amino acids. DNA of the CDR3: TGTGCCAGCAGCTTAGATCCAAGTAATGAGCAGTTCTTC. The encoded protein is CASSLDPSNEQFF.

The rearrangement uses TRBV19 and TRBJ1-6, with D perhaps TRBD1 (6 bases). The CDR3 totals 10 residues. V lost 11 bases and J lost 13, with 12 bases in between. Germline V gene data show CDR1 as LNHDA and CDR2 as SQIVND (reference sequence). The CDR3 coding sequence is TGTGCCCCGAAGGGGGGCCCCCTCCACTTT. Translation: CAPKGGPLHF.

The J gene is TRBJ1-2, the V gene TRBV11-3; D not resolved. Germline assignment: CDR1 SGHNT and CDR2 YENEEA. Deletions cut 5 bases from V and 4 bases from J, with 23 bases between. The CDR3 is 17 residues long. The CDR3 sequence is CASSLIINLGKTYGYTF. CDR3 nucleotides: TGTGCCAGCAGCCTGATCATCAATCTCGGGAAGACCTATGGCTACACCTTC. Full variable domain (remainder filled in from reference TRBV11-3 and TRBJ1-2): EAGVVQSPRYKIIEKKQPVAFWCNPISGHNTLYWYLQNLGQGPELLIRYENEEAVDDSQLPKDRFSAERLKGVDSTLKIQPAELGDSAVYLCASSLIINLGKTYGYTFGSGTRLTVV.

This clone was picked up a small number of times. The chain has TRBV4-3 and TRBJ2-7; D is possibly TRBD1 (7 bases). V gave up 4 bases and J gave up 5 bases, with 21 bases separating them. Germline V gene data show CDR1 as LGHNA and CDR2 as YSLEER. The CDR3 loop spans 16 amino acids. The CDR3 nucleotides read TGCGCCAGCAGCCCCCTGGGGTCAGGGGGGTCCCACGAGCAGTACTTC. It specifies CASSPLGSGGSHEQYF.

This clone was detected only a few times. The rearrangement uses TRBV29-1 and TRBJ2-1; 11 positions agree with TRBD2. Germline V CDR1 and CDR2: SQVTM, ANQGSEA. With V trimmed by 4 bases and J by 3 bases, 2 bases remained unmatched. CDR3 size: 14 residues. The CDR3 loop is CSVAGLAVYNEQFF. The CDR3 nucleotides are TGCAGCGTTGCGGGACTAGCGGTCTACAATGAGCAGTTCTTC.

V is TRBV5-1 and J is TRBJ1-6, with D perhaps TRBD1 (6 bases). CDR3 length: 14 residues. Trimming pared 2 bases from V and 9 bases from J, leaving 12 bases between. Germline values: CDR1 SGHRS, CDR2 YFSETQ. CDR3 sequence (DNA): TGCGCCAGCAGCTTAGGGGGTGGTCTTTCACCCCTCCACTTT. It translates to CASSLGGGLSPLHF.

This clone has only a few counts. The chain uses TRBV15 and TRBJ2-5; D remains ambiguous. V lost 4 bases and J 2 bases, leaving 11 bases between the germline ends. The germline V gene has CDR1 LNHNV and CDR2 YYDKDF (reference sequence). CDR3 length: 14 residues. CDR3 in DNA: TGTGCCACCAGCAATCTTGGTTGGCAAGAGACCCAGTACTTC. Its protein product is CATSNLGWQETQYF. Full variable domain (missing parts from reference TRBV15 and TRBJ2-5): DAMVIQNPRYQVTQFGKPVTLSCSQTLNHNVMYWYQQKSSQAPKLLFHYYDKDFNNEADTPDNFQSRRPNTSFCFLDIRSPGLGDTAMYLCATSNLGWQETQYFGPGTRLLVL.

In its sample, this clone was seen a few times. The rearrangement uses TRBV5-1 and TRBJ2-7; TRBD2 might be the D (7 bases). Trimming took off 3 bases at V and 0 bases at J, with 16 bases between the two ends. The CDR3 has 16 residues. In germline, CDR1 is SGHRS, CDR2 YFSETQ. The CDR3 region is CASSWVGGESSYEQYF. The CDR3 bases are TGCGCCAGCAGCTGGGTAGGGGGGGAAAGCTCCTACGAGCAGTACTTC. The full variable domain, its missing parts supplied by reference TRBV5-1 and TRBJ2-7, is KAGVTQTPRYLIKTRGQQVTLSCSPISGHRSVSWYQQTPGQGLQFLFEYFSETQRNKGNFPGRFSGRQFSNSRSEMNVSTLELGDSALYLCASSWVGGESSYEQYFGPGTRLTVT.

The chain couples TRBV6-5 to TRBJ2-7, with 7 bases identical to TRBD2. The CDR3 contains 14 residues. Trimming took 2 bases from V and 1 from J; bases not matched to a gene: 2. Germline V CDR1 and CDR2: MNHEY, SVGAGI. The CDR3 protein is CASSYGLESYEQYF. The DNA for the CDR3 is TGTGCCAGCAGTTACGGACTAGAGTCCTACGAGCAGTACTTC.

A few counts support this clone. The rearrangement uses TRBV5-5 and TRBJ1-2; D call uncertain. This CDR3 spans 13 amino acids. CDR1 is SGHKS, CDR2 YYEKEE, per germline (reference sequence). V dropped 4 bases and J dropped 2 bases, with 9 bases sitting between them. CDR3 coding DNA: TGTGCCAGCAGCCCGACAAACAACTATGGCTACACCTTC. This gives the protein CASSPTNNYGYTF. Drawing the rest from reference TRBV5-5 and TRBJ1-2, the complete variable domain is DAGVTQSPTHLIKTRGQQVTLRCSPISGHKSVSWYQQVLGQGPQFIFQYYEKEERGRGNFPDRFSARQFPNYSSELNVNALLLGDSALYLCASSPTNNYGYTFGSGTRLTVV.

The chain carries TRBV7-6 and TRBJ2-1; 9 bases line up with TRBD2. Germline V gene data show CDR1 as SGHVS and CDR2 as FNYEAQ. The CDR3 is made up of 16 amino acids. The trim removed 2 bases at V and 4 bases at J, leaving 6 bases unmatched. The DNA for the CDR3 is TGTGCCAGCAGCTTATATTCTAGCGGGGATTACAATGAGCAGTTCTTC. This encodes CASSLYSSGDYNEQFF.

The sample holds a few counts of this clone. The rearrangement joins TRBV28 to TRBJ2-5; D may correspond to TRBD1 or TRBD2 (5 bases each). The germline gives CDR1 MDHEN, CDR2 SYDVKM. The ends were cut back, 3 bases at V and 5 bases at J, with 7 bases in the middle. The CDR3 consists of 12 residues. The CDR3 spells CASSFEGETQYF. In nucleotides, the CDR3 is TGTGCCAGCAGTTTCGAGGGGGAGACCCAGTACTTC. Drawing the rest from reference TRBV28 and TRBJ2-5, the complete variable domain is DVKVTQSSRYLVKRTGEKVFLECVQDMDHENMFWYRQDPGLGLRLIYFSYDVKMKEKGDIPEGYSVSREKKERFSLILESASTNQTSMYLCASSFEGETQYFGPGTRLLVL.

About this clone: Since no conserved phenylalanine or tryptophan closes the CDR3, a read error is the likely cause. The rearrangement uses TRBV4-1 and TRBJ2-7; 14 bases are a match to TRBD2. This CDR3 comprises 21 residues. V shed 0 bases and J 1 base; nucleotides not matched to a gene: 14. Germline V CDR1 and CDR2: MGHRA, YSYEKL. For the CDR3, the DNA is TGCGCCAGCAGCCAAGATAGGCAGGCCGGGACTAGCGGGAGAGCATCCTACGAGCAGTACCTC. Translated, it gives CASSQDRQAGTSGRASYEQYL.

A few counts support this clone. The rearrangement uses TRBV5-1 and TRBJ2-6; tentative D call: TRBD2 (5 bases). Trimming took 1 base from V and 4 from J, leaving 18 bases between them. Germline V gene sequence: CDR1 SGHRS, CDR2 YFSETQ. This CDR3 is built from 18 residues. In DNA form, the CDR3 reads TGCGCCAGCAGCTTGTACCGGGGTTTGTCTAAAGGGGCCAACGTCCTGACTTTC. Encoded protein: CASSLYRGLSKGANVLTF.

This clone showed up just a few times. The V call is TRBV5-1, the J call TRBJ2-5, with 10 nucleotides matching TRBD1. With V trimmed by 0 bases and J by 5 bases, 7 bases remained unmatched. Per germline, CDR1 SGHRS and CDR2 YFSETQ. The CDR3 has 16 residues. Written as DNA, the CDR3 is TGCGCCAGCAGCTTGGGTCCCGGGACAGGGGTGGAGACCCAGTACTTC. Protein sequence: CASSLGPGTGVETQYF. Looking up the rest from reference TRBV5-1 and TRBJ2-5 gives the full variable domain: KAGVTQTPRYLIKTRGQQVTLSCSPISGHRSVSWYQQTPGQGLQFLFEYFSETQRNKGNFPGRFSGRQFSNSRSEMNVSTLELGDSALYLCASSLGPGTGVETQYFGPGTRLLVL.